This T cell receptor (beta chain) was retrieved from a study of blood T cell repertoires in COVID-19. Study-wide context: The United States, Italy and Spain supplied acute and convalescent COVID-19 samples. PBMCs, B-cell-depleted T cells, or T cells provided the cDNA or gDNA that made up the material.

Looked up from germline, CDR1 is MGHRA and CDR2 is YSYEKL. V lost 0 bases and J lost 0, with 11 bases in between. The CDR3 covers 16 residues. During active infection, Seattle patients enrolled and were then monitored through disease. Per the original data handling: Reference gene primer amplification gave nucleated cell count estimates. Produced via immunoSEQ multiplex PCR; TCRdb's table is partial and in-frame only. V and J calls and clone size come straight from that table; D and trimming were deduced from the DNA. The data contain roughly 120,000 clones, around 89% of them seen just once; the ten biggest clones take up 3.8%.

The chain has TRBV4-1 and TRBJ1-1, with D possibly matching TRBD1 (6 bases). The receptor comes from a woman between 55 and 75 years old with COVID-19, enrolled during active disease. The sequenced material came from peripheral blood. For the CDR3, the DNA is TGCGCCAGCAGCCAAGATTATGACAGGTTGAACACTGAAGCTTTCTTT. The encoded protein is CASSQDYDRLNTEAFF.